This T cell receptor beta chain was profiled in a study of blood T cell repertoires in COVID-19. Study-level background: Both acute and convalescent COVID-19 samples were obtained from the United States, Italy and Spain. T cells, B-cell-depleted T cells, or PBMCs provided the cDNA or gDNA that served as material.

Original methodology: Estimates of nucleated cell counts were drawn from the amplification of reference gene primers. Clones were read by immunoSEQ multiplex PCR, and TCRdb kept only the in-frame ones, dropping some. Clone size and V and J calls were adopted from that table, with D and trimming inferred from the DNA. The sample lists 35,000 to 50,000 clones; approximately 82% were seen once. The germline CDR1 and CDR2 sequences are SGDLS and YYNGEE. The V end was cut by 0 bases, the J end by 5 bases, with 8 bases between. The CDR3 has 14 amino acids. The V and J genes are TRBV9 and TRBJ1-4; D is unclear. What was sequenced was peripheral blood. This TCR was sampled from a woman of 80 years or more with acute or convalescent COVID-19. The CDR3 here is CASSVVAENEKLFF. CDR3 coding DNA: TGTGCCAGCAGCGTAGTAGCGGAGAATGAAAAACTGTTTTTT.